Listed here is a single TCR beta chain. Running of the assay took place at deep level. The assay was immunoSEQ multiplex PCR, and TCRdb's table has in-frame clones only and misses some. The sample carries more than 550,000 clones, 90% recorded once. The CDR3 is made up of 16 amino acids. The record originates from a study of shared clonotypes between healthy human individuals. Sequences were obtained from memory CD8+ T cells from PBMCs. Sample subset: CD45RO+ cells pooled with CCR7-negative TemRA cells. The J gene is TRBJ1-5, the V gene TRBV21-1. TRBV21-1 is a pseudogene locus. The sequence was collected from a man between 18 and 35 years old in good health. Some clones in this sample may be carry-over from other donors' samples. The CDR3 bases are TGTGCCAGCAGCACCGGGGCCCGAGGGGGCAATCAGCCCCAGCATTTT. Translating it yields CASSTGARGGNQPQHF.